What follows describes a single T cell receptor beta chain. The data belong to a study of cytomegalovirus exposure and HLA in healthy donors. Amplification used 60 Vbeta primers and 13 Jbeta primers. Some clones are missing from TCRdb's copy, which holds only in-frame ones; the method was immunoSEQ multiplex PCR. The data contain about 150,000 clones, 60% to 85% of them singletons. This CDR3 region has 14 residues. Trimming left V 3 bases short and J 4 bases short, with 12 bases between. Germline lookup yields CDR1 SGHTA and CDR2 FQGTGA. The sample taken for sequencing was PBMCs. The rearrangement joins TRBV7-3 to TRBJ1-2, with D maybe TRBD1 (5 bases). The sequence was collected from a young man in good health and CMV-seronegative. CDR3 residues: CASSFGGGSYGYTF. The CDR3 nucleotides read TGTGCCAGCAGCTTCGGTGGGGGGAGCTATGGCTACACCTTC.